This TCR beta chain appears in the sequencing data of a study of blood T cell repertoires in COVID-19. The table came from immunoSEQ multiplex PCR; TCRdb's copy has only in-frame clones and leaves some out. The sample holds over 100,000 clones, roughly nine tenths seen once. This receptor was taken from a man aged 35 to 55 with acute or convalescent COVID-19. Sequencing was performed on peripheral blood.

The CDR3 nucleotides are TGTGCCAGCAGCCTCCGGGTACCCCGGAGCTCTGGAAACACCATATATTTT. Encoded protein: CASSLRVPRSSGNTIYF. The chain uses TRBV3-1 (or the pseudogene TRBV3-2) and TRBJ1-3; no definite D call. In germline, CDR1 is LGHDT, CDR2 YNNKEL (reference sequence). Trimming took 4 bases from V and 0 from J, leaving 16 bases between them. This CDR3 is 17 amino acids long.